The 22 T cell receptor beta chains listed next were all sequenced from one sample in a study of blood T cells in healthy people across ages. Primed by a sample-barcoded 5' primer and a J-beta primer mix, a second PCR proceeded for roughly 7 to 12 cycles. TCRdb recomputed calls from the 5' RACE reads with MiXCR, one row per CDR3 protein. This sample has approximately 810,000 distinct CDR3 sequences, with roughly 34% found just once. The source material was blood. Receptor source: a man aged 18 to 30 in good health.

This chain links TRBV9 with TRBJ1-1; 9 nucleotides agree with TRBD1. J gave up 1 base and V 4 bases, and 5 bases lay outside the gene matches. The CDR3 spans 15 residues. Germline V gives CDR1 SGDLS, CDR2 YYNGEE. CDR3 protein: CASSFTTGGNTEAFF. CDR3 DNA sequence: TGTGCCAGCAGCTTCACGACAGGGGGGAACACTGAAGCTTTCTTT.

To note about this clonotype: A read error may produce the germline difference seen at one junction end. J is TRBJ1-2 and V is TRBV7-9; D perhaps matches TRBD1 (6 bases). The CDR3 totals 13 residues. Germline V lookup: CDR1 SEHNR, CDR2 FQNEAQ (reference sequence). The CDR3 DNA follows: TGTGCCAGCAGCGATACAGGGTTCTATGACTACACCTTC. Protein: CASSDTGFYDYTF. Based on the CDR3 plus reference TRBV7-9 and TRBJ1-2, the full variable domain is DTGVSQNPRHKITKRGQNVTFRCDPISEHNRLYWYRQTLGQGPEFLTYFQNEAQLEKSRLLSDRFSAERPKGSFSTLEIQRTEQGDSAMYLCASSDTGFYDYTFGSGTRLTVV.

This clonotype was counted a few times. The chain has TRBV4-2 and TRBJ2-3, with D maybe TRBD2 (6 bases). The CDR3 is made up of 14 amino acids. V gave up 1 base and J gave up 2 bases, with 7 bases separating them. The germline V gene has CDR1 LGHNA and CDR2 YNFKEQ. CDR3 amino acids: CASSQASATDTQYF. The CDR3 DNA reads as TGTGCCAGCAGCCAAGCTAGCGCCACAGATACGCAGTATTTT.

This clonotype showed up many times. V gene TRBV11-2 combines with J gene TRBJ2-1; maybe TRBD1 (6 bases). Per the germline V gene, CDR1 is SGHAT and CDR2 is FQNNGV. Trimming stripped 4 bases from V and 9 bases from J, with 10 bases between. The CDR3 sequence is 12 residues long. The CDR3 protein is CASSYQGIEQFF. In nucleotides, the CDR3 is TGTGCCAGCAGCTACCAGGGGATTGAGCAGTTCTTC.

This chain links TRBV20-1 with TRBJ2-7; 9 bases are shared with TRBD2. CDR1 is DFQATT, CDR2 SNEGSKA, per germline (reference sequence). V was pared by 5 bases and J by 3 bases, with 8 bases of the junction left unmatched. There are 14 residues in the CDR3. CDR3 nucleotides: TGCAGTGCTGGGGAGCGGGGGGTCTTCTACGAGCAGTACTTC. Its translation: CSAGERGVFYEQYF.

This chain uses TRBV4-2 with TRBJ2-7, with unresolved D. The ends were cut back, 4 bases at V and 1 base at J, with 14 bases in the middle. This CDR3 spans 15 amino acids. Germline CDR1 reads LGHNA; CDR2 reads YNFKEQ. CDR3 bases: TGTGCCAGCAGCCCGGGTTTTGGTTTGTCCTACGAGCAGTACTTC. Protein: CASSPGFGLSYEQYF.

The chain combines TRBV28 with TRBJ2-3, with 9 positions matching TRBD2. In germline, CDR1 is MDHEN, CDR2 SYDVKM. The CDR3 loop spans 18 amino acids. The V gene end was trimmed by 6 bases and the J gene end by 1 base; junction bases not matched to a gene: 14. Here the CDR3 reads CASRRHRGQREGTDTQYF. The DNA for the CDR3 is TGTGCCAGCAGACGACACCGGGGCCAGCGGGAGGGCACAGATACGCAGTATTTT.

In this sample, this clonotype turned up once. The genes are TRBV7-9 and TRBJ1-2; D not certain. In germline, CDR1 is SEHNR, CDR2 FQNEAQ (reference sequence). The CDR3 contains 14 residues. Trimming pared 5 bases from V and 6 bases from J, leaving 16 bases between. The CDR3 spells CASSPRESPDGYTF. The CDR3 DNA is TGTGCCAGCAGCCCCAGAGAGTCCCCCGATGGCTACACCTTC.

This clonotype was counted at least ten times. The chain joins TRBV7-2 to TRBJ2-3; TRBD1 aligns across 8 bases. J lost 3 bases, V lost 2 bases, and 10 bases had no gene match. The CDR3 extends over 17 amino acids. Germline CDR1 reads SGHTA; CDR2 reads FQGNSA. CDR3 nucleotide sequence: TGTGCCAGCAGCTTAAAGTCCCAGGGGGCAAGGACAGATACGCAGTATTTT. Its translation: CASSLKSQGARTDTQYF.

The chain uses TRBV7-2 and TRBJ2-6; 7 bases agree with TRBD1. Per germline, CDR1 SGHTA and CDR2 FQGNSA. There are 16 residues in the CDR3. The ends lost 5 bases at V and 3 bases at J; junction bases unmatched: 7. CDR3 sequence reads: CASSRTGSDGANVLTF. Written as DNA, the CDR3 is TGTGCCAGCAGCAGGACAGGATCAGATGGGGCCAACGTCCTGACTTTC.

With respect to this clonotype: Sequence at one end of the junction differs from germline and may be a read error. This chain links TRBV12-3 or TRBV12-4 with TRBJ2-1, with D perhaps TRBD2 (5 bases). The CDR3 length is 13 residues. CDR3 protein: CASSGERYNERFF. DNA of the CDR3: TGTGCCAGCAGTGGGGAGAGGTACAATGAGCGGTTCTTC.

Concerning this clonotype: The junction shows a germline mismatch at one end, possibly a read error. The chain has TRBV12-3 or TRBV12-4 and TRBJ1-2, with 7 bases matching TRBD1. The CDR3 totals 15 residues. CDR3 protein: CASSLGDSEVYSYTF. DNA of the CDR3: TGTGCCAGCAGTTTAGGGGACAGCGAAGTCTATAGCTACACCTTC.

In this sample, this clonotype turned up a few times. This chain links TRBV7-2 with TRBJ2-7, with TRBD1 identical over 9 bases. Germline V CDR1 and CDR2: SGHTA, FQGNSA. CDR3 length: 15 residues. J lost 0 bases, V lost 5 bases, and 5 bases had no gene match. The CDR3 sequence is CASSVGQGHSYEQYF. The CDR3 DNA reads TGTGCCAGCAGCGTCGGACAGGGGCACTCCTACGAGCAGTACTTC.

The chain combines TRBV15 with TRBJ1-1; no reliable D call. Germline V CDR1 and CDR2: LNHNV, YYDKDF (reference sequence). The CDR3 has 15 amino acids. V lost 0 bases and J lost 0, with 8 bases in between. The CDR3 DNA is TGTGCCACCAGCAGAGATCTGGCTATGAACACTGAAGCTTTCTTT. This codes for CATSRDLAMNTEAFF.

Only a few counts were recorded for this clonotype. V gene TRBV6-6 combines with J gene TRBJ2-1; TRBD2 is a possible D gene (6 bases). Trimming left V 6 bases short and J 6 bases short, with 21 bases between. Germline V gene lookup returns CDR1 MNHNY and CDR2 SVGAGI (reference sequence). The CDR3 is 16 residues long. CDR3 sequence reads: CASRPRPGVNTNEQFF. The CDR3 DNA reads TGTGCCAGCAGGCCCCGCCCGGGGGTAAATACCAATGAGCAGTTCTTC.

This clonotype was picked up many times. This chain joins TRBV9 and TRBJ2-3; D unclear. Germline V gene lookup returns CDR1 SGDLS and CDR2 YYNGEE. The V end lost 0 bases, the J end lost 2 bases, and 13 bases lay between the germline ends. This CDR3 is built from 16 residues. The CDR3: CASSVVGDQTTDTQYF. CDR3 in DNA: TGTGCCAGCAGCGTAGTAGGAGACCAGACCACAGATACGCAGTATTTT. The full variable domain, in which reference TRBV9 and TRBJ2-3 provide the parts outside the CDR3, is DSGVTQTPKHLITATGQRVTLRCSPRSGDLSVYWYQQSLDQGLQFLIQYYNGEERAKGNILERFSAQQFPDLHSELNLSSLELGDSALYFCASSVVGDQTTDTQYFGPGTRLTVL.

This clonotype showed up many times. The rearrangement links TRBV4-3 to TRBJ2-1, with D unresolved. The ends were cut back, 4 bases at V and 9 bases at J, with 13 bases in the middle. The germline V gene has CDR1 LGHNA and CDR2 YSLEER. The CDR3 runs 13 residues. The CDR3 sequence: CASSRAQTSEQFF. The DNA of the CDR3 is TGCGCCAGCAGCCGAGCACAGACCAGTGAGCAGTTCTTC.

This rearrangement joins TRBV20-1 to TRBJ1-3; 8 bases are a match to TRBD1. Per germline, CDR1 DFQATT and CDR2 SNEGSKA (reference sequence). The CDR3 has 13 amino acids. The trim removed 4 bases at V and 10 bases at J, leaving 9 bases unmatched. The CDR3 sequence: CSAKGQAPRTIYF. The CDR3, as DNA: TGCAGTGCTAAGGGACAGGCCCCCAGAACCATATATTTT.

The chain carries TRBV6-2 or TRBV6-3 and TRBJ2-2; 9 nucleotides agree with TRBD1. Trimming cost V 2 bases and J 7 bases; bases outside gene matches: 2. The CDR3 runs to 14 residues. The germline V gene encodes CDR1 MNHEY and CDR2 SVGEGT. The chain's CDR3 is CASSYRTGVGELFF. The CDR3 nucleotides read TGTGCCAGCAGTTACAGGACAGGGGTCGGGGAGCTGTTTTTT.

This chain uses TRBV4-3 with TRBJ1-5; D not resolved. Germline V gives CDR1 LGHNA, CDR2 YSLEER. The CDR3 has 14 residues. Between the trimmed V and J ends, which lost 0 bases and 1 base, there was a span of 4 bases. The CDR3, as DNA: TGCGCCAGCAGCCAAGATTTGAGCAATCAGCCCCAGCATTTT. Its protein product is CASSQDLSNQPQHF.

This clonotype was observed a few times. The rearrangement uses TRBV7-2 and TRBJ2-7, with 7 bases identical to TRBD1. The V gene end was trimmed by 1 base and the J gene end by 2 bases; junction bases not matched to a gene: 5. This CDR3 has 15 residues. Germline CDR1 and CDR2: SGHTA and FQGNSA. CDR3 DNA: TGTGCCAGCAGCTTAGTCAGGGGGACGGCCTACGAGCAGTACTTC. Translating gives CASSLVRGTAYEQYF.

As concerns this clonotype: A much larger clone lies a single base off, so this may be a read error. The CDR3 nucleotides read TGCGCCAGCAGCCCTAGCGGGAGGGTAAACGAGCAGTACTTC. This sequence encodes CASSPSGRVNEQYF. The chain employs TRBV5-1 and TRBJ2-7; 12 nucleotides line up with TRBD2. Germline CDR1 reads SGHRS; CDR2 reads YFSETQ. V lost 4 bases and J lost 5; bases outside the gene matches: 4. The CDR3 runs to 14 residues.